This T cell receptor (beta chain) was documented in a study of shared clonotypes between healthy human individuals. Study-wide points: On the whole, naive subsets had larger estimated richness than memory subsets had.

Here immunoSEQ multiplex PCR was the method, and the copy in TCRdb shows in-frame clones only, minus some. The table includes 2 million or so clones, about 95% detected once. CDR1 is SGHTA, CDR2 FQGTGA, per germline. There are 16 residues in the CDR3. The V segment lost 1 base and the J segment 7 bases; nucleotides outside the gene matches: 8. CD45RO-negative, CCR7-positively selected cells formed the naive CD8 fraction, excluding terminally differentiated effector memory CD45RA+ cells. A remark on this clone: The antigen is unknown.

Sequenced material: naive CD8+ T cells sorted from blood. The chain recombines TRBV7-3 with TRBJ2-1, with TRBD1 matching 9 bases. This receptor was identified in a man younger than 35 in good health. CDR3: CASSLRGTGRSNEQFF. The CDR3 nucleotides read TGTGCCAGCAGCTTAAGGGGGACAGGGAGATCGAATGAGCAGTTCTTC.